This T cell receptor beta chain was retrieved from a study of cytomegalovirus exposure and HLA in healthy donors. This CDR3 has 12 amino acids. The V end lost 5 bases, the J end lost 3 bases, and 7 bases lay between the germline ends. Germline values: CDR1 SEHNR, CDR2 FQNEAQ (reference sequence). The PCR had 60 Vbeta and 13 Jbeta primers. Here immunoSEQ multiplex PCR was the method, and the copy in TCRdb shows in-frame clones only, minus some. The sample lists some 110,000 clones, approximately 69% seen once, with 3.2% in the top ten. The sequence came from a man aged 25 to 40 in good health and CMV-seronegative. The sequenced sample consisted of PBMCs. The rearrangement uses TRBV7-9 and TRBJ1-1; a weak D match, TRBD1 (5 bases). CDR3 protein: CASSPGDTEAFF. CDR3 nucleotides: TGTGCCAGCAGCCCGGGGGACACTGAAGCTTTCTTT.